The TCR beta chain under discussion was sequenced for a study of blood T cell repertoires in COVID-19. Study-level background: Samples taken during acute and convalescent COVID-19 were collected in the United States, Italy and Spain. T cells, B-cell-depleted T cells, or PBMCs supplied cDNA or gDNA.

In the original analysis: Estimates of nucleated cell counts were drawn from the amplification of reference gene primers. Repertoires were generated with immunoSEQ multiplex PCR, while TCRdb's copy carries only in-frame clones and drops some. That table furnishes V, J and clone size, whereas the DNA furnished D and trimming. Found here are 200,000 to 250,000 clones, 75% to 85% of them singletons; the top ten hold 1.3%. Patients at the Seattle site were enrolled during active infection and followed longitudinally. This CDR3 contains 17 residues. Losses at the gene ends were 0 bases for V and 1 base for J; bases not matched to a gene: 5. The germline gives CDR1 SGHAT, CDR2 FQNNGV.

The chain is built from TRBV11-2 and TRBJ2-3, with 9 bases identical to TRBD2. This TCR came from a young woman with COVID-19, enrolled during active disease. The specimen sequenced was peripheral blood. CDR3 sequence (DNA): TGTGCCAGCAGCTTAGACTCAAGCGGGGGGCGCACAGATACGCAGTATTTT. Protein: CASSLDSSGGRTDTQYF.